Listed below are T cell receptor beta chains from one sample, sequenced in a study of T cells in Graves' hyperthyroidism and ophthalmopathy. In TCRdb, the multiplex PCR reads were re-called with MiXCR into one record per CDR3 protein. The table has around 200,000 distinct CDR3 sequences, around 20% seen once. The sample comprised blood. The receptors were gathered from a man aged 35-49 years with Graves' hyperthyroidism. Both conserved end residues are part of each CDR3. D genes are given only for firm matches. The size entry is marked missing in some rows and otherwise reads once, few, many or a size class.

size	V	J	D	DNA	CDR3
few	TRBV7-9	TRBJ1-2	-	TGTGCCAGCAGCTTAGACGACTATGGCTACACCTTC	CASSLDDYGYTF
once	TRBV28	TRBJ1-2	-	TGTGTCAGCAGGTCCGGGGGGGGAAACTATGGCTACACCTTC	CVSRSGGGNYGYTF
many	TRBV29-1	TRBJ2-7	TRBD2	TGCAGCGTTGGGGGACTAGCGGGGCAATACGAGCAGTACTTC	CSVGGLAGQYEQYF
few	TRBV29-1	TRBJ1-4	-	TGCAGCGTTGGGGTTGCAACTAATGAAAAACTGTTTTTT	CSVGVATNEKLFF
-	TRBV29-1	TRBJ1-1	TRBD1	TGCAGCGGGGACAGGATTGAAGCTTTCTTT	CSGDRIEAFF
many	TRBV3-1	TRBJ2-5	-	TGTGCCAGCAGCCATATTGGAGGGCAAGAGACCCAGTACTTC	CASSHIGGQETQYF
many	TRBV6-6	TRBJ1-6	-	TGTGCCAGCAGTTACTCCAGTAATTCACCCCTCCACTTT	CASSYSSNSPLHF
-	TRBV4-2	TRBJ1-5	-	TGTGCCAGCAGCCAAGAACTTGGGGTTTTCAGCAATCAGCCCCAGCATTTT	CASSQELGVFSNQPQHF
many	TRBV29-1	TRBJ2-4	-	TGCAGCGTTGAAAAGGCCAGAAACATTCAGTACTTC	CSVEKARNIQYF
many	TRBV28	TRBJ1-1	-	TGTGCCAGCAGTTTAGGCTCTGCGGGGAACACTGAAGCTTTCTTT	CASSLGSAGNTEAFF
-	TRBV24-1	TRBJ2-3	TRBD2	TGTGCCACCAGCTGGGCGGGGACTAGTCATGCAGATACGCAGTATTTT	CATSWAGTSHADTQYF
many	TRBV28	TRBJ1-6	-	TGTGCCAGCGATGAGAGCTCCTATAATTCACCCCTCCACTTT	CASDESSYNSPLHF
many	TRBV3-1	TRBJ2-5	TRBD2	TGTGCCAGCAGCCAACCGGAGGCGGGGGGGGAGACCCAGTACTTC	CASSQPEAGGETQYF
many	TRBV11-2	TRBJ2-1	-	TGTGCCAGCAGCTTAGGGCGTGGCAATGAGCAGTTCTTC	CASSLGRGNEQFF
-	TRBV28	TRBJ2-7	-	TGTGCCAGCAGCATGCAGGATTGCGAGCAGTACTTC	CASSMQDCEQYF
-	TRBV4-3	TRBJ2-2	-	TGCGCCAGCAGCCAAGAAGTGAACACCGGGGAGCTGTTTTTT	CASSQEVNTGELFF
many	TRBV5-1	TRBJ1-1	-	TGCGCCAGCAGCCCACAGCCGGGGGATGGCACTGAAGCTTTCTTT	CASSPQPGDGTEAFF
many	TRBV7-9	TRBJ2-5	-	TGTGCCAGCAGCTTAGGCCGGTCCGAGACCCAGTACTTC	CASSLGRSETQYF
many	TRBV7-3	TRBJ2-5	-	TGTGCCAGCAGCCGAACCGGGAGTCAAGAGACCCAGTACTTC	CASSRTGSQETQYF
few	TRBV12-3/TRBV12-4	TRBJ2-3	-	TGTGCCAGCAGTCCCCGAGAGGGGCAAACGCAGTATTTT	CASSPREGQTQYF
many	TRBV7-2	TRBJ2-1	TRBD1	TGTGCCAGCGGGACAGGGGGTGGTTTTGAGCAGTTCTTC	CASGTGGGFEQFF
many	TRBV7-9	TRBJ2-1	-	TGTGCCAGCAGCCCCCGCAGATTTACCTACAATGAGCAGTTCTTC	CASSPRRFTYNEQFF
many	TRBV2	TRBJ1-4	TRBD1	TGTGCCAGCACTGAACTCGCGGACAGGGGCCGGATCCCGGATGAAAAACTGTTTTTT	CASTELADRGRIPDEKLFF
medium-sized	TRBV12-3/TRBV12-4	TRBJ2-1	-	TGTGCCAGCAGTCTTCCGGACCATTACAATGAGCAGTTCTTC	CASSLPDHYNEQFF
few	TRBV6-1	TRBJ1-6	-	TGTGCCAGCAGGGAGTCCCTGGGGAATTCACCCCTCCACTTT	CASRESLGNSPLHF
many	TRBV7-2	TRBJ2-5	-	TGTGCCAGCAGCTTAGGAGGACTAGGGGGCGGGGAGACCCAGTACTTC	CASSLGGLGGGETQYF
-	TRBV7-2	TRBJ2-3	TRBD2	TGTGCCAGCAGCTTAGTTTTGGGCGGGGGGGCCCCAGATACGCAGTATTTT	CASSLVLGGGAPDTQYF
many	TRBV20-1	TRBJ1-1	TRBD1	TGCAGTGCTAGAGATCGAGGGCAGGGGGCCGGTGAAGCTTTCTTT	CSARDRGQGAGEAFF
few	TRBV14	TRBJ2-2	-	TGTGCCAGCAGCCGCCCCGGGACACCGGGTTCCGGGGAGCTGTTTTTT	CASSRPGTPGSGELFF
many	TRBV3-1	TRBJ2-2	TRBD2	TGTGCCAGCAGCCGAGGGACTAGCGGGGGCTCCGGGGAGCTGTTTTTT	CASSRGTSGGSGELFF
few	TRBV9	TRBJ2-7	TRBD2	TGTGCCAGCAGCCCGAGGGAGGGAGAGGAGCAGTACTTC	CASSPREGEEQYF
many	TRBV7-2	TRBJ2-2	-	TGTGCCCCACCCCCGAGGGTGGTGGAGCTGTTTTTT	CAPPPRVVELFF
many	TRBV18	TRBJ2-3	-	TGTGCCAGCTCACCACTAGGGGCAGATACGCAGTATTTT	CASSPLGADTQYF
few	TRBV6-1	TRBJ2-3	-	TGTGCCAGCAGTGAAATGGCGCTAAACACAGATACGCAGTATTTT	CASSEMALNTDTQYF
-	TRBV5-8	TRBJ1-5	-	TGTGCCAGCAGCTTGGATGTTGCAGGGATGGGCAATCAGCCCCAGCATTTT	CASSLDVAGMGNQPQHF
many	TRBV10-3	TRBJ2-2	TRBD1	TGTGCCATCAGACCACAGGGGATCTCGAACACCGGGGAGCTGTTTTTT	CAIRPQGISNTGELFF
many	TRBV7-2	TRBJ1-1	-	TGTGCCAGCAGCTTTGAGAGGAACACTGAAGCTTTCTTT	CASSFERNTEAFF
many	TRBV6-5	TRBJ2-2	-	TGTGCCAGCAGTTACGAGGGCACCGGGGAGCTGTTTTTT	CASSYEGTGELFF
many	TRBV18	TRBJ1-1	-	TGTGCCAGCTCACCACCGAGCCACAGGTTGAACACTGAAGCTTTCTTT	CASSPPSHRLNTEAFF
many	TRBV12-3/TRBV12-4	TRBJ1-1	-	TGTGCCAGCAGGGTAGACCAAAACACTGAAGCTTTCTTT	CASRVDQNTEAFF
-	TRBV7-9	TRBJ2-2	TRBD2	TGTGCCAGCAGCCAAGACTCGCCGGGACTAGCGGGTCCGTCCGGGGAGCTGTTTTTT	CASSQDSPGLAGPSGELFF
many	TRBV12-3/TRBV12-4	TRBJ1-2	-	TGTGCCAGCAGTTTCGAGGCGGACTATGGCTACACCTTC	CASSFEADYGYTF
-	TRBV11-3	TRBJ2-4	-	TGTGCCAGCAGCTTAGCTGGGCGCTGGAGGGCCAAAAACATTCAGTACTTC	CASSLAGRWRAKNIQYF
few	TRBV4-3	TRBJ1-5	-	TGCGCCAGCAGCCCCCTGACCGGACCGGGGCAGCCCCAGCATTTT	CASSPLTGPGQPQHF
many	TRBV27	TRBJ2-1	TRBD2	TGTGCCAGCAGTTTAAGGAGATCTAGCGGGGGGAACAAGCAGTTCTTC	CASSLRRSSGGNKQFF
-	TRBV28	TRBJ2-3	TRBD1	TGTGCCAGCCTATTTCCGACAGGGACCCTCACAGATACGCAGTATTTT	CASLFPTGTLTDTQYF
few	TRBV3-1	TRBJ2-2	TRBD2	TGTGCCAGCAGCCTCCCCGTGGCTTCTAGCGGGGGGGCCCCCGGGGAGCTGTTTTTT	CASSLPVASSGGAPGELFF
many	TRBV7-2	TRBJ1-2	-	TGTGCCAGCAGCTTTGAGGGGGGTCAGGGCTACACCTTC	CASSFEGGQGYTF
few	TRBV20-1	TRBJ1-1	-	TGCAGTGCCCTGAGAGGGGTTAGTTGGAACACTGAAGCTTTCTTT	CSALRGVSWNTEAFF